This TCR beta chain was retrieved from a study of cytomegalovirus exposure and HLA in healthy donors. The wider study: The 110 or so validation repertoires were produced on the same platform as the 650 or so repertoires of the first cohort. This was reported in a later analysis. Points from the study as a whole: Cytomegalovirus-associated status was assigned to around 160 TCR beta chains. Published work reported that the classifier diagnosed cytomegalovirus status with high specificity and sensitivity.

Worth noting for this clone: No antigen is known for it.

The germline V and J ends were trimmed by 0 bases and 6 bases, with 11 bases remaining between them. Germline CDR1 is MNHNS and CDR2 is SASEGT. The CDR3 is 14 amino acids. Data came from immunoSEQ multiplex PCR; TCRdb stores just in-frame clones and leaves some out. The data hold 150,000 to 200,000 clones, with just under 90% observed a single time. V gene TRBV6-1 combines with J gene TRBJ1-2; TRBD1 might be the D (5 bases). The clonotype comes from a woman between 25 and 40 years old in good health and CMV-seronegative. Sequencing input: PBMCs. The CDR3 region has the DNA TGTGCCAGCAGTGAAGCTTTAGGGGATCATGGCTACACCTTC. This encodes CASSEALGDHGYTF.